These 29 T cell receptor delta chains originate from one sample sequenced in a study of Vδ1+ human thymocytes. Study conclusions and caveats: In the thymus, TRG and TRD repertoires looked highly polyclonal with Gaussian CDR3 lengths.

The template was reverse-transcribed extracted RNA. The CDR3 regions were amplified by multiplex PCR from V-gene primers to a constant-region primer. TCRdb reanalyzed the multiplex PCR reads using CATT. The data hold 45,000 to 60,000 delta-chain clones, with less than 15% observed a single time. What these receptors recognize is not known. Sequencing input: Vdelta1+ gamma-delta thymocytes from the thymus. Subset in this sample: FACS-sorted CD3+ TCRalphabeta- TCRVdelta1+ TCRVdelta2- thymocytes. The receptors derive from a girl under two years old who had congenital heart surgery.

The rearrangement uses TRDV2 and TRDJ1, with D unclear. The CDR3 runs to 15 residues. V was shortened by 6 bases and J by 3 bases, with 19 bases between the two germline ends. CDR1 and CDR2 from the germline V gene are GEAIGNYY and EKD. The CDR3 nucleotides are TGTGCCTGTAGGCTTCGATCGTATACCCCCGATAAACTCATCTTT. As protein: CACRLRSYTPDKLIF.

This chain joins TRDV3 and TRDJ3; 11 nucleotides line up with TRDD3. This CDR3 is built from 22 residues. Trimming took 1 base from V and 0 from J; bases not matched to a gene: 17. Germline V gene data show CDR1 as TVYSNPD and CDR2 as GDNSRS (reference sequence). DNA for the CDR3: TGTGCCTTTATGCTTTACTATGGACTGGGGGATAAGAGCTCCTGGGACACCCGACAGATGTTTTTC. This codes for CAFMLYYGLGDKSSWDTRQMFF.

Details on this clone: The junction differs from germline at one of its ends, possibly a read error. The sample has other DNA sequences that encode this CDR3 too. This chain connects TRAV29/DV5 to TRDJ1, with 13 bases that match TRDD3. Germline CDR1 is NSMFDY and CDR2 is ISSIKDK. The CDR3 runs to 18 residues. CDR3 DNA sequence: TGTGCCGCAATAATCCCTACTACTGGGGGATACGGGACCGATAAACTCATCTTT. It yields the protein CAAIIPTTGGYGTDKLIF.

The chain recombines TRDV1 with TRDJ1; 8 positions match TRDD3. Germline-derived CDR1 and CDR2 are TSWWSYY and QGS. V was clipped by 6 bases and J by 0 bases; unmatched bases: 15. The CDR3 extends over 18 amino acids. The CDR3 DNA reads TGTGCTCTTGGTCCCTGTACTGGGGGTCCGCGCTACACCGATAAACTCATCTTT. It translates to CALGPCTGGPRYTDKLIF.

This clone was seen once. The V call is TRDV1, the J call TRDJ1, with unresolved D. Germline CDR1 is TSWWSYY and CDR2 is QGS. Trimming took 0 bases from V and 3 from J, leaving 20 bases between them. The CDR3 loop spans 18 amino acids. The CDR3 loop reads CALGELSPISTSSDKLIF. In DNA form, the CDR3 reads TGTGCTCTTGGGGAACTTTCCCCCATAAGCACGTCGTCCGATAAACTCATCTTT.

The chain uses TRDV1 and TRDJ1; no clear D. Germline V CDR1 and CDR2: TSWWSYY, QGS. Trimming took 0 bases from V and 0 from J, leaving 17 bases between them. There are 18 residues in the CDR3. The CDR3 bases are TGTGCTCTTGGGGAACTCGCTCCCCGAAGGCGCTACACCGATAAACTCATCTTT. Translated, it gives CALGELAPRRRYTDKLIF.

Details on this clone: The same CDR3 is also encoded by other DNA sequences in this sample. The V call is TRDV2, the J call TRDJ3; 7 bases match TRDD3. CDR1 and CDR2 from the germline V gene are GEAIGNYY and EKD. V shed 0 bases and J 2 bases; nucleotides not matched to a gene: 15. This CDR3 region has 21 residues. The CDR3 DNA follows: TGTGCCTGTGACACCGCTGGCGGATACGGGATAAGACCCTGGGACACCCGACAGATGTTTTTC. Protein product: CACDTAGGYGIRPWDTRQMFF.

The chain employs TRDV1 and TRDJ1; 9 positions agree with TRDD3. The CDR3 is 16 residues long. The germline CDR1 and CDR2 sequences are TSWWSYY and QGS. V lost 4 bases, J lost 4 bases, and 10 bases stayed unmatched. This CDR3 is CALGAVPGDTVDKLIF. CDR3 DNA sequence: TGTGCTCTTGGGGCCGTGCCGGGGGATACTGTCGATAAACTCATCTTT.

This clone was seen a few times. The chain is built from TRDV1 and TRDJ1; D might be TRDD2 or TRDD3, each matching 6 bases. The germline V gene has CDR1 TSWWSYY and CDR2 QGS. The CDR3 runs 17 residues. V was pared by 2 bases and J by 8 bases, with 24 bases between. CDR3 nucleotide sequence: TGTGCTCTTGGGGAATCCCTTCCCACTTCCTGGGGACAAAAACTCATCTTT. Translated: CALGESLPTSWGQKLIF.

A single count supports this clone. This rearrangement joins TRDV2 to TRDJ1; maybe TRDD2 (6 bases). The germline V gene has CDR1 GEAIGNYY and CDR2 EKD. V lost 0 bases and J lost 1, with 26 bases in between. This CDR3 has 20 residues. CDR3 loop: CACDTGGAVLQVATTDKLIF. The DNA for the CDR3 is TGTGCCTGTGACACCGGGGGCGCCGTCCTACAAGTAGCGACCACCGATAAACTCATCTTT.

The chain links TRDV1 to TRDJ1; 8 bases align to TRDD3. Germline V lookup: CDR1 TSWWSYY, CDR2 QGS. The V segment lost 2 bases and the J segment 0 bases; nucleotides outside the gene matches: 14. The CDR3 covers 19 residues. The CDR3 loop reads CALGEFLPWGNNYTDKLIF. CDR3 sequence (DNA): TGTGCTCTTGGGGAATTTCTCCCCTGGGGGAACAACTACACCGATAAACTCATCTTT.

This rearrangement joins TRDV1 to TRDJ1, with TRDD3 identical over 8 bases. The CDR3 extends over 21 amino acids. CDR1 is TSWWSYY and CDR2 is QGS in the germline V gene. The junction had 23 bases not matched to a gene; V was cut back by 5 bases and J by 0 bases. The CDR3 DNA reads as TGTGCTCTTGGGCCTCCATTCCCCTCCTACTGGGGGTTGATGTACACCGATAAACTCATCTTT. It yields the protein CALGPPFPSYWGLMYTDKLIF.

This clone has more than one count but fewer than ten. The chain carries TRDV1 and TRDJ1, with no clear D. V lost 0 bases and J 0 bases, leaving 23 bases between the germline ends. The CDR3 is made up of 20 amino acids. Germline assignment: CDR1 TSWWSYY and CDR2 QGS. The CDR3, as DNA: TGTGCTCTTGGGGAACTAGGAACCTCACTGAAGGATCCGTACACCGATAAACTCATCTTT. It codes for CALGELGTSLKDPYTDKLIF.

This clone was counted only a few times. The chain employs TRDV1 and TRDJ1, with TRDD3 matching over 7 bases. Germline values: CDR1 TSWWSYY, CDR2 QGS. V lost 0 bases to trimming and J lost 0 bases; unmatched junction nucleotides: 16. There are 20 residues in the CDR3. As DNA, the CDR3 is TGTGCTCTTGGGGAACTAGAACGGGCCCCTGGGGGGCCATACACCGATAAACTCATCTTT. Translation gives CALGELERAPGGPYTDKLIF.

The rearrangement uses TRDV1 and TRDJ1, with 9 positions matching TRDD3. Germline V gene data show CDR1 as TSWWSYY and CDR2 as QGS. V lost 1 base to trimming and J lost 0 bases; unmatched junction nucleotides: 30. This CDR3 has 25 residues. CDR3 bases: TGTGCTCTTGGGGAACGAAAAACTTTCCATCATCGTACTGGGGGACACCTAGATAACACCGATAAACTCATCTTT. Encoded protein: CALGERKTFHHRTGGHLDNTDKLIF.

The chain carries TRDV1 and TRDJ1, with D perhaps matching TRDD3 (5 bases). The V end lost 3 bases, the J end lost 1 base, and 12 bases lay between the germline ends. Germline CDR1 TSWWSYY, CDR2 QGS. This CDR3 comprises 15 residues. CDR3 protein: CALGDIGIGTDKLIF. The CDR3 region has the DNA TGTGCTCTTGGGGACATTGGGATTGGCACCGATAAACTCATCTTT.

The genes are TRDV1 and TRDJ1; tentatively, D is TRDD2 (6 bases). The ends were cut back, 1 base at V and 3 bases at J, with 27 bases in the middle. The germline CDR1 and CDR2 sequences are TSWWSYY and QGS. This CDR3 comprises 20 residues. The DNA of the CDR3 is TGTGCTCTTGGGGAACGTCCTTCCCAAACCCTATCCACTAGACCCGATAAACTCATCTTT. Encoded protein: CALGERPSQTLSTRPDKLIF.

This clone was seen more than once but under ten times. J is TRDJ1 and V is TRDV1, with 8 bases fitting TRDD3. V dropped 0 bases and J dropped 6; count of bases not matched to a gene: 21. The length of the CDR3 is 20 residues. Germline V CDR1 and CDR2: TSWWSYY, QGS. CDR3 nucleotide sequence: TGTGCTCTTGGGGAACTAGTTCGAGCACCCTACGTGGGGGATGCTAATAAACTCATCTTT. As protein: CALGELVRAPYVGDANKLIF.

In its sample, this clone was seen a few times. At one end the junction does not follow the germline gene, possibly because of a read error. The sample has other DNA sequences that encode this CDR3 too. The V and J genes are TRDV1 and TRDJ1, with a tentative D call TRDD2 (5 bases). Germline V gives CDR1 TSWWSYY, CDR2 QGS. The length of the CDR3 is 17 residues. The CDR3 loop is CALGEPCFPFKTDKLIF. The DNA of the CDR3 is TGTGCTCTTGGGGAACCCTGCTTCCCGTTCAAAACCGACAAACTCATCTTT.

This rearrangement joins TRDV1 to TRDJ1; 12 nucleotides agree with TRDD3. V dropped 0 bases and J dropped 4; count of bases not matched to a gene: 12. This CDR3 is 19 amino acids long. CDR1 is TSWWSYY, CDR2 QGS, per germline. The CDR3 region is CALGELLRGTGGYLDKLIF. The CDR3 region has the DNA TGTGCTCTTGGGGAACTCCTACGGGGTACTGGGGGATACCTCGATAAACTCATCTTT.

J is TRDJ1 and V is TRDV1; 9 positions match TRDD3. Looked up from germline, CDR1 is TSWWSYY and CDR2 is QGS. This CDR3 is 19 amino acids long. With V trimmed by 3 bases and J by 0 bases, 14 bases remained unmatched. In nucleotides, the CDR3 is TGTGCTCTTGGGGATCAAGTTTGGGGGGATACCTTCTACACCGATAAACTCATCTTT. Translated, it gives CALGDQVWGDTFYTDKLIF.

This clone was seen ten or more times. The chain carries TRDV2 and TRDJ1, with D uncertain. V was pared by 3 bases and J by 1 base, with 17 bases between. The CDR3 is 16 amino acids. Germline V gives CDR1 GEAIGNYY, CDR2 EKD. CDR3 sequence reads: CACDPLLFLCTDKLIF. The CDR3 DNA reads as TGTGCCTGTGACCCCCTCCTCTTCTTATGCACCGATAAACTCATCTTT.

This clone was counted a few times. V and J are TRDV2 and TRDJ3; D may be TRDD3 (5 bases). V dropped 3 bases and J dropped 0 bases, with 14 bases sitting between them. CDR1 and CDR2 (germline): GEAIGNYY, EKD. This CDR3 has 18 residues. In DNA, the CDR3 is TGTGCCTGTGACCCAGGGGGGCGAAGCTCCTGGGACACCCGACAGATGTTTTTC. As protein: CACDPGGRSSWDTRQMFF.

This clone was seen more than once but under ten times. The gene calls are TRDV1 and TRDJ1; 9 bases are shared with TRDD2. The CDR3 has 25 residues. With 1 base clipped from V and 0 bases from J, the junction kept 30 bases outside the gene matches. The germline V gene has CDR1 TSWWSYY and CDR2 QGS. CDR3 loop: CALGEPKGLPTRGIPHHLYTDKLIF. CDR3 sequence (DNA): TGTGCTCTTGGGGAACCCAAAGGCCTTCCTACGCGGGGGATCCCACACCATCTGTACACCGATAAACTCATCTTT.

This clone was counted between two and nine times. The chain combines TRDV1 with TRDJ1; 8 nucleotides match TRDD3. Trimming cost V 4 bases and J 0 bases; bases outside gene matches: 25. Per the germline V gene, CDR1 is TSWWSYY and CDR2 is QGS. The CDR3 covers 22 residues. CDR3 nucleotide sequence: TGTGCTCTTGGGGGACGGCCTTCCCGATCCCAAAAAGTACTGGGGGACACCGATAAACTCATCTTT. Amino acid sequence: CALGGRPSRSQKVLGDTDKLIF.

The chain has TRDV1 and TRDJ1; 10 nucleotides line up with TRDD3. Germline values: CDR1 TSWWSYY, CDR2 QGS. Trimming took 0 bases from V and 0 from J; bases not matched to a gene: 22. This CDR3 has 23 residues. The CDR3 protein is CALGELVWRWGIQIKGDTDKLIF. The CDR3 bases are TGTGCTCTTGGGGAACTAGTATGGAGGTGGGGGATACAAATCAAAGGAGACACCGATAAACTCATCTTT.

This clone appeared a single time. This chain links TRDV1 with TRDJ1, with D hard to call. Germline V CDR1 and CDR2: TSWWSYY, QGS. CDR3 size: 13 residues. The ends were cut back, 5 bases at V and 1 base at J, with 8 bases in the middle. CDR3 DNA: TGTGCTCTTGGGAGCCAACCCACCGATAAACTCATCTTT. Amino acid sequence: CALGSQPTDKLIF.

In this sample, this clone turned up a few times. This rearrangement joins TRDV1 to TRDJ1; D gene unclear. Germline loops: CDR1 TSWWSYY, CDR2 QGS. This CDR3 is built from 14 residues. V was trimmed by 3 bases and J by 1 base, leaving 9 bases between them. CDR3 in DNA: TGTGCTCTTGGGGAGCAACTAGTCACCGATAAACTCATCTTT. The encoded protein is CALGEQLVTDKLIF.

This clone is labeled as medium-sized. J is TRDJ1 and V is TRAV29/DV5, with TRDD3 matching over 12 bases. Germline values: CDR1 NSMFDY, CDR2 ISSIKDK. This CDR3 spans 17 amino acids. Trimming removed 3 bases from V and 3 bases from J; junction bases left unmatched: 12. CDR3 DNA sequence: TGTGCAGCAACCGTTGAATACTGGGGGATACTGTCCGATAAACTCATCTTT. Residues: CAATVEYWGILSDKLIF.